This T cell receptor (beta chain) is from a study of human T cells and chemical hapten exposure. General observations from the study: TCRs at high frequency, those above 1 in 1000, did not change with DPC sensitization.

This clonotype came up many times. The antigen remains unidentified. Time point reported: patch test 3, about 24 weeks after DPC sensitization. Treatment meaning: therapeutic diphenylcyclopropenone sensitization with weekly scalp DPC. Suited to DPC and affected by alopecia, the donors ranged from 18 to 70 years old. TCRdb independently ran MiXCR on the RACE reads; one entry per CDR3 protein. Among 55,000 to 75,000 distinct CDR3 sequences listed, around 12% were seen once. The sample consisted of whole blood, taken in connection with sensitization to the hapten diphenylcyclopropenone (DPC). This TCR derives from a man younger than 40 with alopecia areata. Some clones in this sample may be carry-over from other donors' samples.

CDR3: CASSPRSADQPQHF. The CDR3 nucleotides are TGTGCCAGCAGTCCCAGGTCGGCGGATCAGCCCCAGCATTTT. The chain combines TRBV12-3 or TRBV12-4 with TRBJ1-5, with D hard to call. Deletions cut 5 bases from V and 5 bases from J, with 13 bases between. The CDR3 spans 14 residues.